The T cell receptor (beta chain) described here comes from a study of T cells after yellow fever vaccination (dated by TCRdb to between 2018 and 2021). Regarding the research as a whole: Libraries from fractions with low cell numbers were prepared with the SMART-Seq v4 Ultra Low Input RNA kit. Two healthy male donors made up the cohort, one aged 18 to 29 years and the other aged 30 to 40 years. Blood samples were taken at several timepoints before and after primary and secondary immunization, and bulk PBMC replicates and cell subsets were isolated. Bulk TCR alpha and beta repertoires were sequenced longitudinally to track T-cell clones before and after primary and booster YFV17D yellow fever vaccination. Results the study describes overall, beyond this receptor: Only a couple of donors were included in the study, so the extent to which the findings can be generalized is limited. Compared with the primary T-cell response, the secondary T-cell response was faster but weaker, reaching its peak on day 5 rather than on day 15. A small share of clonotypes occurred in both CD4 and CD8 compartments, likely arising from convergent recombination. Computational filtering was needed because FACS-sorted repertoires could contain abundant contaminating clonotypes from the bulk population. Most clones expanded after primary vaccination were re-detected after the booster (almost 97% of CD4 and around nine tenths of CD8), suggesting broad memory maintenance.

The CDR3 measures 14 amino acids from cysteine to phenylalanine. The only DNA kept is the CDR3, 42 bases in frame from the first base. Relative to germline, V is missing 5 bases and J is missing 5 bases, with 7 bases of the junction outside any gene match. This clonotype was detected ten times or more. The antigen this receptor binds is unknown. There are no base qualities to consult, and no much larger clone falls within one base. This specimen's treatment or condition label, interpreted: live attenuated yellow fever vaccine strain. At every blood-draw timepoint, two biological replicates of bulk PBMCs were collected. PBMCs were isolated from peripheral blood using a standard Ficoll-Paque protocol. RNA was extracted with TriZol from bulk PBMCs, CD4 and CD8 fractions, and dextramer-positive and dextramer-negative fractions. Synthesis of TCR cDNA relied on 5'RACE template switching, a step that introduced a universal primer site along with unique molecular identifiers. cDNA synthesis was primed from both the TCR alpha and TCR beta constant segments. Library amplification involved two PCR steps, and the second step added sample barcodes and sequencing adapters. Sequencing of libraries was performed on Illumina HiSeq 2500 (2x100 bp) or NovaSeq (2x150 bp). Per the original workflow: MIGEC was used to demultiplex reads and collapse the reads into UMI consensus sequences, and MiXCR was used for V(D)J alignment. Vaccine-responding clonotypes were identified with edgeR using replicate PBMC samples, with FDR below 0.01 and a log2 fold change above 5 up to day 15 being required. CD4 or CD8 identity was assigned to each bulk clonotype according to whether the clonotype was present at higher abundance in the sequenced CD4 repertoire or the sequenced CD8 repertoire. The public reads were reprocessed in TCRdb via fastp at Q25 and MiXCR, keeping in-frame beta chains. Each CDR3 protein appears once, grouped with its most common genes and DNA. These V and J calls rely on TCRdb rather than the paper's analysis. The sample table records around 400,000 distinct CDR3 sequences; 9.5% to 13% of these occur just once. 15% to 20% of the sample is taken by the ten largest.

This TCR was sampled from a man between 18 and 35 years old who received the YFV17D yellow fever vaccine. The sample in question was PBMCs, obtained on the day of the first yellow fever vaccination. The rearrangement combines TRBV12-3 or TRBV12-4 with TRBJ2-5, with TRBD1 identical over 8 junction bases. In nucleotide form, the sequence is TGTGCCAGCAGTCTTCAGGGGGCTAGGGAGACCCAGTACTTC. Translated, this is CASSLQGARETQYF.